Each of the 9 T cell receptor beta chains below was sequenced from the same sample in a study of blood T cell repertoires in COVID-19. The protocol was immunoSEQ multiplex PCR, while the TCRdb copy is restricted to in-frame clones and leaves out a portion. This table has approximately 260,000 clones, 85% to 90% appearing once. The sequenced sample consisted of PBMCs or T cells enriched from blood (not recorded which). Every receptor here comes from a woman in her sixties who had recovered from COVID-19.

CDR3 amino acids: CASSSTQGAKGNQPQHF. The CDR3 DNA follows: TGTGCCAGCAGCTCCACACAGGGGGCCAAAGGCAATCAGCCCCAGCATTTT. This chain uses TRBV11-2 with TRBJ1-5; 9 positions match TRBD1. This CDR3 is built from 17 residues. V was clipped by 4 bases and J by 2 bases; unmatched bases: 9. Germline V gene lookup returns CDR1 SGHAT and CDR2 FQNNGV.

The V call is TRBV2, the J call TRBJ1-2; a weak D match, TRBD1 (5 bases). The CDR3 covers 13 residues. Trimming shortened V by 2 bases and J by 5 bases, and 9 bases separated the two germline ends. Germline V gene lookup returns CDR1 SNHLY and CDR2 FYNNEI. As DNA, the CDR3 is TGTGCCAGCAGTGAAAGGCCAGGGTATGGCTACACCTTC. Translated, it gives CASSERPGYGYTF.

The J gene is TRBJ2-1, the V gene TRBV27; 15 bases are a match to TRBD2. The CDR3 loop spans 17 amino acids. Germline CDR1 reads MNHEY; CDR2 reads SMNVEV (reference sequence). Unmatched junction bases numbered 12, after V lost 6 bases and J lost 9 bases. In nucleotides, the CDR3 is TGTGCCAGCAGCCAGCCGGGGACTAGCGGGGGGCGGGGTGAGCAGTTCTTC. It specifies CASSQPGTSGGRGEQFF.

In this sample, this clone turned up once. This sequence joins TRBV5-4 and TRBJ1-1, with TRBD1 matching 10 bases. J was trimmed by 4 bases and V by 3 bases; bases with no gene match: 6. Germline V gives CDR1 SGHNT, CDR2 YYREEE (reference sequence). The CDR3 is made up of 15 amino acids. CDR3 coding DNA: TGTGCCAGCAGCTCCCCGAGGGACAGGGGCACTGAAGCTTTCTTT. Amino acid sequence: CASSSPRDRGTEAFF. The full variable domain, with the rest looked up from reference TRBV5-4 and TRBJ1-1, is ETGVTQSPTHLIKTRGQQVTLRCSSQSGHNTVSWYQQALGQGPQFIFQYYREEENGRGNFPPRFSGLQFPNYSSELNVNALELDDSALYLCASSSPRDRGTEAFFGQGTRLTVV.

This chain uses TRBV27 with TRBJ2-1, with D perhaps matching TRBD2 (5 bases). Between the trimmed V and J ends, which lost 8 bases and 4 bases, there was a span of 15 bases. There are 14 residues in the CDR3. CDR1 and CDR2 from the germline V gene are MNHEY and SMNVEV (reference sequence). The CDR3 nucleotides are TGTGCCAGCGAGGGTAGTGGCCGTTACAATGAGCAGTTCTTC. Its translation: CASEGSGRYNEQFF.

J is TRBJ1-6 and V is TRBV7-3, with 7 positions matching TRBD1. CDR1 and CDR2 from the germline V gene are SGHTA and FQGTGA. The length of the CDR3 is 18 residues. The V and J ends lost 3 bases and 6 bases, in that order; junction bases with no gene match: 14. The CDR3 bases are TGTGCCAGCAGCTTGGAGGGGGCTCGAGGGTTGAGTAATTCACCCCTCCACTTT. It translates to CASSLEGARGLSNSPLHF.

This sequence joins TRBV6-5 and TRBJ1-2; tentatively, D is TRBD1 (6 bases). The CDR3 has 13 residues. Trimming left V 5 bases short and J 6 bases short, with 13 bases between. In germline, CDR1 is MNHEY, CDR2 SVGAGI. The CDR3 region has the DNA TGTGCCAGCAGTCCAACAGGGTTGAATGGCTACACCTTC. This sequence encodes CASSPTGLNGYTF.

This clone was counted once. This sequence joins TRBV3-1 (or the pseudogene TRBV3-2) and TRBJ2-3; D is ambiguous. The germline CDR1 and CDR2 sequences are LGHDT and YNNKEL (reference sequence). V was trimmed by 2 bases and J by 4 bases, leaving 7 bases between them. This CDR3 region has 13 residues. CDR3 DNA sequence: TGTGCCAGCAGCCAAACCCGGGCAGATACGCAGTATTTT. Translation: CASSQTRADTQYF.

V gene TRBV28 combines with J gene TRBJ2-7; D possibly corresponds to TRBD1 (6 bases). The CDR3 spans 13 residues. Germline-derived CDR1 and CDR2 are MDHEN and SYDVKM. The V end lost 6 bases, the J end lost 0 bases, and 9 bases lay between the germline ends. The CDR3: CASSLRGSYEQYF. The CDR3 region has the DNA TGTGCCAGCAGCCTCAGGGGCTCCTACGAGCAGTACTTC.